This T cell receptor beta chain was documented in a study of T cells after yellow fever vaccination. TCRdb re-called the 5' RACE reads with MiXCR, one entry per CDR3 protein. Among approximately 610,000 distinct CDR3 sequences listed, roughly a sixth were seen once. Germline-derived CDR1 and CDR2 are MNHEY and SVGEGT. The CDR3 is made up of 17 amino acids. Trimming removed 2 bases from V and 6 bases from J; junction bases left unmatched: 13. Sequencing used PBMCs, obtained roughly 5 days after the first yellow fever vaccination. This clonotype originated in a man between 18 and 35 years old who received the YFV17D yellow fever vaccine. This chain uses TRBV6-2 or TRBV6-3 with TRBJ1-2, with 9 bases matching TRBD1. The CDR3: CASSYPEGQGVMDGYTF. CDR3 nucleotide sequence: TGTGCCAGCAGTTACCCGGAGGGACAGGGTGTTATGGATGGCTACACCTTC.